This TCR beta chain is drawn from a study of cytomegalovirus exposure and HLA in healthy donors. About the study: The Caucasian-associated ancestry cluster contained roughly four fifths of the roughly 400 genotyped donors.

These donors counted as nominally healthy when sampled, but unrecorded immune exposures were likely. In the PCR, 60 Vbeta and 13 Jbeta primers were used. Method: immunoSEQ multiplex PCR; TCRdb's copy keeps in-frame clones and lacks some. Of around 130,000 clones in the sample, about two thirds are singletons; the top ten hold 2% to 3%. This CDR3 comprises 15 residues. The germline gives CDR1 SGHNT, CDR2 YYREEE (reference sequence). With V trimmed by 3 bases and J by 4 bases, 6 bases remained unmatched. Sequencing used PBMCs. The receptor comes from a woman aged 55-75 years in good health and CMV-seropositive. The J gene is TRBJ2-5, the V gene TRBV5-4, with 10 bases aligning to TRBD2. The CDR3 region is CASSSPSGGIETQYF. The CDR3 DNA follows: TGTGCCAGCAGCTCTCCTAGCGGGGGTATAGAGACCCAGTACTTC.